The 13 T cell receptor beta chains presented below share a single source sample, sequenced in a study of Graves' ophthalmopathy and Graves' hyperthyroidism. Amplification of the TCR beta CDR3 regions used RNA transcripts (as template). Following a first-round RT-PCR that used HTBI primers, a second-round multiplex PCR was carried out. TCRdb called the multiplex PCR reads again in MiXCR, with one record for every CDR3 protein. This repertoire shows 200,000 to 250,000 distinct CDR3 sequences, around 42% found once; its top ten account for roughly 45%. Sequenced material: peripheral blood. All receptors derive from an adult man with Graves' ophthalmopathy.

The V gene is TRBV10-2, the J gene TRBJ2-7; 8 nucleotides match TRBD1. Germline V CDR1 and CDR2: WSHSY, SAAADI. This CDR3 spans 14 amino acids. The V and J ends lost 5 bases and 5 bases, in that order; junction bases with no gene match: 8. The CDR3 DNA follows: TGCGCCAGCAGTCCCATGGTACAGGGGGACGAGCAGTACTTC. Translation gives CASSPMVQGDEQYF.

This chain joins TRBV7-2 and TRBJ2-7, with 15 nucleotides matching TRBD2. The CDR3 totals 19 residues. Germline V gene sequence: CDR1 SGHTA, CDR2 FQGNSA. Losses at the gene ends were 0 bases for V and 2 bases for J; bases not matched to a gene: 8. The chain's CDR3 is CASSLAGLAGGSFPYEQYF. CDR3 DNA sequence: TGTGCCAGCAGCTTAGCCGGACTAGCGGGAGGGTCGTTCCCCTACGAGCAGTACTTC. Variable domain in full (rest from reference TRBV7-2 and TRBJ2-7): GAGVSQSPSNKVTEKGKDVELRCDPISGHTALYWYRQSLGQGLEFLIYFQGNSAPDKSGLPSDRFSAERTGGSVSTLTIQRTQQEDSAVYLCASSLAGLAGGSFPYEQYFGPGTRLTVT.

The CDR3 sequence is CASSQGTGVSSYEQYF. The CDR3 nucleotides read TGCGCCAGCAGCCAAGGGACAGGCGTGAGCTCCTACGAGCAGTACTTC. V and J are TRBV4-1 and TRBJ2-7; 7 bases line up with TRBD1. The length of the CDR3 is 16 residues. Trimming at V came to 1 base and at J to 0 bases, leaving 6 bases not matched to a gene. CDR1 and CDR2 (germline): MGHRA, YSYEKL.

This clonotype has only a few counts. V and J are TRBV9 and TRBJ2-2; the D gene is possibly TRBD2 (6 bases). This CDR3 contains 15 residues. V lost 0 bases to trimming and J lost 7 bases, with 13 bases between them. CDR1 is SGDLS and CDR2 is YYNGEE in the germline V gene. CDR3 bases: TGTGCCAGCAGCGTAGGAGGAGGGGTTTTCGGGGAGCTGTTTTTT. This gives the protein CASSVGGGVFGELFF.

The CDR3: CSARVPKTITGELFF. DNA of the CDR3: TGCAGTGCTAGAGTCCCCAAAACCATCACCGGGGAGCTGTTTTTT. The gene calls are TRBV20-1 and TRBJ2-2; D is unresolved. This CDR3 is built from 15 residues. Germline V CDR1 and CDR2: DFQATT, SNEGSKA (reference sequence). V was shortened by 1 base and J by 4 bases, with 13 bases between the two germline ends.

The table lists this clonotype with many counts. The chain carries TRBV7-3 and TRBJ2-2; no reliable D call. V was cut by 2 bases and J by 4 bases, with 14 bases left in between. Germline V lookup: CDR1 SGHTA, CDR2 FQGTGA. The CDR3 sequence is 16 residues long. The CDR3 sequence: CASSLVGLSATGELFF. In DNA, the CDR3 is TGTGCCAGCAGCTTAGTGGGTTTGAGCGCCACCGGGGAGCTGTTTTTT.

The chain joins TRBV11-1 to TRBJ2-7, with 12 bases matching TRBD1. The germline V gene encodes CDR1 SGHAT and CDR2 FQDESV (reference sequence). The CDR3 loop spans 15 amino acids. V shed 7 bases and J 6 bases; nucleotides not matched to a gene: 10. CDR3 sequence reads: CASTYSGTGGVEQYF. Here the CDR3 DNA reads TGTGCCAGCACCTACTCAGGGACAGGGGGCGTCGAGCAGTACTTC.

The chain joins TRBV28 to TRBJ2-7; D tentatively reads TRBD1 or TRBD2 (5 bases each). Germline values: CDR1 MDHEN, CDR2 SYDVKM. The CDR3 is 13 residues long. Trimming removed 7 bases from V and 5 bases from J, with 15 bases in between. CDR3 DNA: TGTGCCAGCACTACCGGGACGTTGGACGAGCAGTACTTC. Its translation: CASTTGTLDEQYF.

The chain has TRBV2 and TRBJ1-5; no reliable D call. CDR1 is SNHLY, CDR2 FYNNEI, per germline. The CDR3 runs to 14 residues. V was shortened by 4 bases and J by 2 bases, with 9 bases between the two germline ends. CDR3 protein: CASSARAGNQPQHF. The CDR3 region has the DNA TGTGCCAGCAGTGCCCGGGCCGGCAATCAGCCCCAGCATTTT.

V usage is TRBV7-9 and J usage is TRBJ2-2, with TRBD2 matching 8 bases. V trimming: 3 bases; J trimming: 4 bases; junction bases outside the gene matches: 13. The CDR3 has 18 residues. Germline V CDR1 and CDR2: SEHNR, FQNEAQ (reference sequence). Here the CDR3 DNA reads TGTGCCAGCAGCTTCCCCCCCGGGACGGGAGGGATCACCGGGGAGCTGTTTTTT. This translates into CASSFPPGTGGITGELFF.

V is TRBV20-1 and J is TRBJ2-7; 10 bases are shared with TRBD1. CDR3 length: 14 residues. Germline values: CDR1 DFQATT, CDR2 SNEGSKA (reference sequence). The CDR3 DNA reads as TGCAGCTCAACCGGGACAGGGGCAACCTACGAGCAGTACTTC. Its protein is CSSTGTGATYEQYF.

V usage is TRBV19 and J usage is TRBJ1-6; TRBD1 is a possible D gene (5 bases). V was shortened by 5 bases and J by 1 base, with 18 bases between the two germline ends. The CDR3 sequence is 18 residues long. Germline V lookup: CDR1 LNHDA, CDR2 SQIVND (reference sequence). The CDR3 loop reads CASSGRREHRSYNSPLHF. In DNA, the CDR3 is TGTGCCAGTAGTGGACGGAGGGAGCACAGGTCCTATAATTCACCCCTCCACTTT.

This clonotype came up once. V and J are TRBV20-1 and TRBJ2-7; 7 bases align to TRBD1. The germline V gene encodes CDR1 DFQATT and CDR2 SNEGSKA (reference sequence). Trimming cost V 0 bases and J 4 bases; bases outside gene matches: 6. The CDR3 totals 14 residues. The CDR3 region is CSARDTGDGYEQYF. The CDR3 DNA reads TGCAGTGCTAGAGACACAGGGGACGGTTACGAGCAGTACTTC.